These 26 T cell receptor beta chains came from one sample sequenced in a study of T-cell reconstitution after alpha-beta-depleted transplantation in children. This sample's TCRbeta library carried unique molecular identifier barcodes. TCRdb called the PCR reads again in MiXCR, with one record for every CDR3 protein. The profile shows some 550,000 distinct CDR3 sequences, 18% of them singletons. Here the sequenced sample was PBMCs from the stem cell graft donor, taken from the stem cell graft. These receptors all come from a human donor who donated a stem cell graft to a child with acute lymphoblastic leukemia.

DNA of the CDR3: TGCGCCAGCAGCCCGGGGACAGGGGATAACTATGGCTACACCTTC. It specifies CASSPGTGDNYGYTF. J is TRBJ1-2 and V is TRBV5-1; TRBD1 aligns across 10 bases. With 4 bases clipped from V and 1 base from J, the junction kept 4 bases outside the gene matches. This CDR3 is built from 15 residues. Germline loops: CDR1 SGHRS, CDR2 YFSETQ.

The V and J genes are TRBV4-1 and TRBJ1-5; D is possibly TRBD1 (5 bases). Germline CDR1 reads MGHRA; CDR2 reads YSYEKL. The CDR3 is 15 residues long. Trimming took 5 bases from V and 2 from J, leaving 13 bases between them. CDR3 nucleotide sequence: TGCGCCAGCAGCGTTTCCCAGGGAGGCAATCAGCCCCAGCATTTT. Translating gives CASSVSQGGNQPQHF.

In nucleotides, the CDR3 is TGTGCCAGCAGCTTAAGGGCTAGCGGGAGTGCAGATACGCAGTATTTT. Encoded protein: CASSLRASGSADTQYF. The genes are TRBV11-3 and TRBJ2-3; 10 bases map to TRBD2. Germline CDR1 SGHNT, CDR2 YENEEA. J gave up 4 bases and V 2 bases, and 6 bases lay outside the gene matches. This CDR3 is built from 16 residues. Filled out from reference TRBV11-3 and TRBJ2-3, the complete variable domain reads EAGVVQSPRYKIIEKKQPVAFWCNPISGHNTLYWYLQNLGQGPELLIRYENEEAVDDSQLPKDRFSAERLKGVDSTLKIQPAELGDSAVYLCASSLRASGSADTQYFGPGTRLTVL.

This chain links TRBV11-2 with TRBJ2-7; 11 nucleotides align to TRBD2. Germline loops: CDR1 SGHAT, CDR2 FQNNGV. CDR3 length: 14 residues. With V trimmed by 5 bases and J by 5 bases, 5 bases remained unmatched. CDR3 sequence: CASSDQLAGDEQYF. CDR3 nucleotides: TGTGCCAGCAGCGACCAACTAGCGGGAGACGAGCAGTACTTC.

The chain employs TRBV21-1 and TRBJ1-2. TRBV21-1 is described as a pseudogene. The CDR3 is 14 residues long. CDR3 residues: CASSKENGAWGYTF. The CDR3 nucleotides are TGTGCCAGCAGCAAAGAGAACGGAGCCTGGGGCTACACCTTC.

V and J are TRBV9 and TRBJ1-5; tentative D call: TRBD1 (5 bases). V lost 0 bases to trimming and J lost 4 bases, with 8 bases between them. CDR1 SGDLS and CDR2 YYNGEE come from the germline V gene. The CDR3 loop spans 14 amino acids. CDR3 residues: CASSVAGGNQPQHF. DNA of the CDR3: TGTGCCAGCAGCGTAGCCGGGGGAAATCAGCCCCAGCATTTT.

V gene TRBV5-1 combines with J gene TRBJ1-6, with D unresolved. In germline, CDR1 is SGHRS, CDR2 YFSETQ. V lost 0 bases and J lost 9, with 7 bases in between. The CDR3 has 13 amino acids. CDR3 nucleotides: TGCGCCAGCAGCTTGGCCGGGGTTTCACCCCTCCACTTT. As protein: CASSLAGVSPLHF.

This clonotype appeared a few times. One end of the junction does not line up with germline, which may come from a read error. The chain has TRBV5-5 and TRBJ2-7; D is possibly TRBD1 (6 bases). The CDR3 runs 16 residues. Germline CDR1 and CDR2: SGHKS and YYEKEE (reference sequence). The CDR3 bases are TGTGCCAGCAGCTTTTCGGTCTCGACAGGCTCCCACGAGCAGTACTTC. Protein: CASSFSVSTGSHEQYF.

This clonotype showed up just a few times. The gene calls are TRBV5-1 and TRBJ2-7, with 9 bases that match TRBD2. Trimming removed 4 bases from V and 5 bases from J; junction bases left unmatched: 13. Germline CDR1 SGHRS, CDR2 YFSETQ. CDR3 length: 16 amino acids. CDR3 coding DNA: TGCGCCAGCAGCATTAGCGGGAGTGTGCTTCTCGACGAGCAGTACTTC. Its translation is CASSISGSVLLDEQYF.

This chain joins TRBV20-1 and TRBJ2-1, with 12 bases that match TRBD2. CDR3 length equals 15 residues. Germline V lookup: CDR1 DFQATT, CDR2 SNEGSKA (reference sequence). V gave up 3 bases and J gave up 9 bases; unmatched junction bases: 9. DNA of the CDR3: TGCAGTGCTAGCGTTCTAGCGGGAGGGCCGAGTGAGCAGTTCTTC. Amino acids: CSASVLAGGPSEQFF.

Here the CDR3 reads CASSSDSPAEAFF. CDR3 nucleotide sequence: TGCGCCAGCAGCTCGGACAGCCCCGCTGAAGCTTTCTTT. The V and J genes are TRBV5-1 and TRBJ1-1; a possible D gene is TRBD1 (6 bases). V was trimmed by 3 bases and J by 6 bases, leaving 12 bases between them. Germline CDR1 SGHRS, CDR2 YFSETQ. CDR3 length equals 13 residues.

A few counts support this clonotype. V gene TRBV7-8 combines with J gene TRBJ1-5; D uncertain. Germline V CDR1 and CDR2: SGHVS, FQNEAQ. Trimming stripped 6 bases from V and 10 bases from J, with 19 bases between. CDR3 length: 14 residues. CDR3 sequence: CASRKYGRGGPQHF. DNA of the CDR3: TGTGCCAGCAGGAAATACGGACGTGGAGGTCCCCAGCATTTT. Based on the CDR3 plus reference TRBV7-8 and TRBJ1-5, the full variable domain is GAGVSQSPRYKVAKRGQDVALRCDPISGHVSLFWYQQALGQGPEFLTYFQNEAQLDKSGLPSDRFFAERPEGSVSTLKIQRTQQEDSAVYLCASRKYGRGGPQHFGDGTRLSIL.

V and J are TRBV18 and TRBJ2-7; D gene unclear. The CDR3 contains 12 residues. The V gene lost 2 bases and the J gene lost 6 bases, with 8 bases spanning the gap. CDR1 KGHSH and CDR2 LQKENI come from the germline V gene. CDR3 nucleotides: TGTGCCAGCTCACCAGTACAGTCCGAGCAGTACTTC. It codes for CASSPVQSEQYF.

This clonotype was counted between two and nine times. The chain links TRBV9 to TRBJ2-7; 7 bases map to TRBD2. V shed 4 bases and J 3 bases; nucleotides not matched to a gene: 10. CDR1 and CDR2 from the germline V gene are SGDLS and YYNGEE. This CDR3 is 15 amino acids long. CDR3 in amino acids: CASSLTEGGSYEQYF. The CDR3 region has the DNA TGTGCCAGCAGCTTGACTGAGGGAGGGAGCTACGAGCAGTACTTC.

The chain combines TRBV7-9 with TRBJ2-7, with TRBD1 identical over 9 bases. The germline V gene encodes CDR1 SEHNR and CDR2 FQNEAQ (reference sequence). The ends lost 6 bases at V and 2 bases at J; junction bases unmatched: 8. This CDR3 is built from 15 residues. Here the CDR3 DNA reads TGTGCCAGCAGTCGCGAGACAGGGGGTCCCTACGAGCAGTACTTC. Translated: CASSRETGGPYEQYF. The full variable domain, completed using reference TRBV7-9 and TRBJ2-7, is DTGVSQNPRHKITKRGQNVTFRCDPISEHNRLYWYRQTLGQGPEFLTYFQNEAQLEKSRLLSDRFSAERPKGSFSTLEIQRTEQGDSAMYLCASSRETGGPYEQYFGPGTRLTVT.

The chain has TRBV4-1 and TRBJ1-3; D perhaps matches TRBD1 (5 bases). Germline V gene data show CDR1 as MGHRA and CDR2 as YSYEKL. The germline V and J ends were trimmed by 0 bases and 4 bases, with 16 bases remaining between them. This CDR3 is 17 amino acids long. This CDR3 reads CASSQDPGGARGNTIYF. As DNA, the CDR3 is TGCGCCAGCAGCCAAGATCCTGGAGGGGCCCGAGGAAACACCATATATTTT.

The chain uses TRBV5-1 and TRBJ2-5, with 10 bases that match TRBD2. Per the germline V gene, CDR1 is SGHRS and CDR2 is YFSETQ. Trimming at V came to 4 bases and at J to 4 bases, leaving 4 bases not matched to a gene. The CDR3 runs to 14 residues. Here the CDR3 DNA reads TGCGCCAGCAGCCTACCTAGCGGGAGAGAGACCCAGTACTTC. Translating it yields CASSLPSGRETQYF.

This clonotype was seen many times. The rearrangement joins TRBV20-1 to TRBJ2-3; a weak D match, TRBD2 (6 bases). Trimming stripped 1 base from V and 7 bases from J, with 18 bases between. The CDR3 runs 15 residues. Germline assignment: CDR1 DFQATT and CDR2 SNEGSKA (reference sequence). The CDR3, as DNA: TGCAGTGCTAGAGGAAGGAGCGGGCTATCATATACGCAGTATTTT. Translation: CSARGRSGLSYTQYF.

V gene TRBV29-1 combines with J gene TRBJ2-6, with D possibly being TRBD2 (6 bases). Germline V gives CDR1 SQVTM, CDR2 ANQGSEA. The CDR3 totals 16 residues. V lost 7 bases to trimming and J lost 0 bases, with 16 bases between them. CDR3 amino acids: CSAGGFPDSGANVLTF. CDR3 sequence (DNA): TGCAGCGCAGGAGGGTTCCCCGACTCTGGGGCCAACGTCCTGACTTTC. The whole variable domain, remainder taken from reference TRBV29-1 and TRBJ2-6, is SAVISQKPSRDICQRGTSLTIQCQVDSQVTMMFWYRQQPGQSLTLIATANQGSEATYESGFVIDKFPISRPNLTFSTLTVSNMSPEDSSIYLCSAGGFPDSGANVLTFGAGSRLTVL.

V gene TRBV5-5 combines with J gene TRBJ1-2, with D unresolved. The germline gives CDR1 SGHKS, CDR2 YYEKEE (reference sequence). The CDR3 has 14 residues. V gave up 1 base and J gave up 5 bases, with 12 bases separating them. The CDR3 here is CASSLRPGEYGYTF. DNA for the CDR3: TGTGCCAGCAGCTTGAGGCCAGGAGAATATGGCTACACCTTC.

The V and J genes are TRBV2 and TRBJ2-1; D may match TRBD1 or TRBD2 (6 bases each). The germline V gene has CDR1 SNHLY and CDR2 FYNNEI. The CDR3 loop spans 17 amino acids. Trimming took 2 bases from V and 0 from J, leaving 14 bases between them. The CDR3: CASSEWGLASSYNEQFF. The CDR3 nucleotides read TGTGCCAGCAGTGAATGGGGGCTAGCGAGCTCCTACAATGAGCAGTTCTTC.

This rearrangement joins TRBV20-1 to TRBJ1-5; D perhaps matches TRBD1 (5 bases). CDR3 length: 15 residues. Trimming took 0 bases from V and 5 from J, leaving 14 bases between them. The germline gives CDR1 DFQATT, CDR2 SNEGSKA (reference sequence). This CDR3 is CSARDGFQGDQPQHF. The CDR3 DNA sequence: TGCAGTGCTAGAGACGGTTTTCAGGGAGATCAGCCCCAGCATTTT.

This clonotype was observed a few times. This rearrangement joins TRBV7-9 to TRBJ1-1; TRBD1 agrees at 9 bases. This CDR3 comprises 17 residues. The germline V gene encodes CDR1 SEHNR and CDR2 FQNEAQ (reference sequence). V trimming: 5 bases; J trimming: 5 bases; junction bases outside the gene matches: 15. The CDR3, as DNA: TGTGCCAGCAGCATCTCCTACTTGGACAGGGGCAAAACTGAAGCTTTCTTT. Its protein product is CASSISYLDRGKTEAFF.

This clonotype has more than one count but fewer than ten. The V call is TRBV7-3, the J call TRBJ1-6; no clear D. CDR1 and CDR2 (germline): SGHTA, FQGTGA. V was shortened by 5 bases and J by 9 bases, with 17 bases between the two germline ends. CDR3 length: 15 residues. The chain's CDR3 is CASSDEGAGGSPLHF. CDR3 sequence (DNA): TGTGCCAGCAGCGACGAGGGTGCGGGCGGTTCACCCCTCCACTTT. The entire variable domain, with the rest obtained from reference TRBV7-3 and TRBJ1-6, is as follows: GAGVSQTPSNKVTEKGKYVELRCDPISGHTALYWYRQSLGQGPEFLIYFQGTGAADDSGLPNDRFFAVRPEGSVSTLKIQRTERGDSAVYLCASSDEGAGGSPLHFGNGTRLTVT.

This clonotype was detected only a few times. The chain combines TRBV5-1 with TRBJ1-1; 7 bases align to TRBD1. The CDR3 totals 13 residues. Germline CDR1 SGHRS, CDR2 YFSETQ. The junction had 8 bases not matched to a gene; V was cut back by 2 bases and J by 10 bases. CDR3 loop: CASSLRDDRAAFF. CDR3 sequence (DNA): TGCGCCAGCAGCTTAAGGGACGACAGGGCAGCTTTCTTT.

The chain combines TRBV4-1 with TRBJ2-1; 9 bases fit TRBD1. Trimming at V came to 4 bases and at J to 10 bases, leaving 11 bases not matched to a gene. The CDR3 sequence is 15 residues long. The germline gives CDR1 MGHRA, CDR2 YSYEKL. CDR3 in DNA: TGCGCCAGCAGCCGGCCTCAGGGACAGGGCCGCGAGCAGTTCTTC. It is translated as CASSRPQGQGREQFF.